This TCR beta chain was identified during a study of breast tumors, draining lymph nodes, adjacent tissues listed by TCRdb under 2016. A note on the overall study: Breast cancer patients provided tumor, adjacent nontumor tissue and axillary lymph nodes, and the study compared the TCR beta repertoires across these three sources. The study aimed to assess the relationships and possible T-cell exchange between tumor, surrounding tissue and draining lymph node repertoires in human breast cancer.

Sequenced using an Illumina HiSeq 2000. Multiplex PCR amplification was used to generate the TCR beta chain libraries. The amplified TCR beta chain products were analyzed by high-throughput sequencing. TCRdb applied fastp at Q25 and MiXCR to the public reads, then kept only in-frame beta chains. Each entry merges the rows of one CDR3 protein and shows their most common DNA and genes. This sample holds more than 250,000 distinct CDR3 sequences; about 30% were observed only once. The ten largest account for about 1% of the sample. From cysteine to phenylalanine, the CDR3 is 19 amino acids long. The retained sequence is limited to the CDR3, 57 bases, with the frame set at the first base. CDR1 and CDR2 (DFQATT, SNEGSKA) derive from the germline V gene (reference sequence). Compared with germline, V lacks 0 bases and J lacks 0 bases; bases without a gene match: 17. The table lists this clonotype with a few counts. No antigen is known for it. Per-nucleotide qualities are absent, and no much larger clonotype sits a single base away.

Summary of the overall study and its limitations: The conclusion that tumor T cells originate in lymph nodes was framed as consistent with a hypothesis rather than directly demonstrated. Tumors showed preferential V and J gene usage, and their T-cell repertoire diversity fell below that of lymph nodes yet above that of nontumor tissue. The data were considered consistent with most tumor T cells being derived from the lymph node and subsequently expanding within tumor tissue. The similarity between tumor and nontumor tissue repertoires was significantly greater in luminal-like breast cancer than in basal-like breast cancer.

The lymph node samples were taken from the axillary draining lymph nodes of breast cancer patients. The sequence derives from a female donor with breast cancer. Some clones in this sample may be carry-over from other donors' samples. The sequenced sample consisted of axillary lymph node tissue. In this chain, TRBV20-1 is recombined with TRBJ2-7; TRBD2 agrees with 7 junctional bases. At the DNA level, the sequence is TGCAGTGCTAGAGACGCGAGGGCCAGTTTAAGCGGGACCTCCTACGAGCAGTACTTC. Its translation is CSARDARASLSGTSYEQYF.